These 27 T cell receptor beta chains originate from one sample sequenced in a study of T-cell memory formation after mild COVID-19. TCRdb fed the 5' RACE reads into MiXCR, producing one record per CDR3 protein. The sample comprises hundreds of thousands of distinct CDR3 sequences, roughly 17% of which are singletons, and 8.1% rests with the top ten. The sequenced sample was PBMCs or a T cell subset sorted from them (not recorded which). The receptors here all came from an adult woman who had mild COVID-19 (a few samples of this study predate the infection). Cell type and time point are not known.

The table lists this clonotype with a few counts. The J gene is TRBJ2-7, the V gene TRBV27; tentatively, D is TRBD1 (6 bases). The CDR3 spans 12 residues. Germline V gene lookup returns CDR1 MNHEY and CDR2 SMNVEV (reference sequence). Trimming left V 4 bases short and J 7 bases short, with 11 bases between. CDR3 residues: CASSSTGREQYF. The CDR3 region has the DNA TGTGCCAGCAGTTCCACAGGGCGGGAGCAGTACTTC.

The chain has TRBV12-3 or TRBV12-4 and TRBJ1-6, with D perhaps TRBD1 (6 bases). There are 14 residues in the CDR3. V dropped 6 bases and J dropped 13 bases, with 19 bases sitting between them. The CDR3 region has the DNA TGTGCCAGCAGAATAGGGGGGGGCCCAAGCCCCCTCCACTTT. It codes for CASRIGGGPSPLHF.

This clonotype was observed a handful of times. This sequence joins TRBV2 and TRBJ2-6, with 9 bases aligning to TRBD1. The germline V gene has CDR1 SNHLY and CDR2 FYNNEI. The ends lost 6 bases at V and 0 bases at J; junction bases unmatched: 3. The CDR3 runs 16 residues. CDR3 sequence: CASRTGGGSGANVLTF. The CDR3 DNA follows: TGTGCCAGCAGGACAGGGGGTGGCTCTGGGGCCAACGTCCTGACTTTC.

This clonotype was detected a few times. The genes are TRBV30 and TRBJ1-5, with unresolved D. V was cut by 2 bases and J by 4 bases, with 21 bases left in between. The CDR3 has 17 amino acids. The germline gives CDR1 GTSNPN, CDR2 SVGIG (reference sequence). The CDR3 spells CAWSPTGLSRINQPQHF. CDR3 nucleotides: TGTGCCTGGAGTCCAACCGGCCTTTCAAGAATTAATCAGCCCCAGCATTTT.

The rearrangement joins TRBV12-3 or TRBV12-4 to TRBJ2-2, with D possibly TRBD1 on 7 matching bases. Deletions cut 3 bases from V and 4 bases from J, with 21 bases between. The CDR3 contains 18 residues. The CDR3 bases are TGTGCCAGCAGTTTGGGCCAGGGGGGTTCCCTCTTCACCGGGGAGCTGTTTTTT. Protein product: CASSLGQGGSLFTGELFF.

The rearrangement uses TRBV7-9 and TRBJ1-1; D gene unclear. The CDR3 contains 15 residues. V was cut by 4 bases and J by 1 base, with 13 bases left in between. Germline V gene sequence: CDR1 SEHNR, CDR2 FQNEAQ (reference sequence). The CDR3 is CASSSSRVTNTEAFF. The CDR3 coding sequence is TGTGCCAGCAGCTCATCGAGGGTGACGAACACTGAAGCTTTCTTT.

The chain uses TRBV5-1 and TRBJ2-1, with 8 nucleotides matching TRBD1. Trimming took 4 bases from V and 6 from J; bases not matched to a gene: 3. The length of the CDR3 is 13 residues. Germline V lookup: CDR1 SGHRS, CDR2 YFSETQ. In DNA, the CDR3 is TGCGCCAGCAGCCACGGACAGGGCAATGAGCAGTTCTTC. It yields the protein CASSHGQGNEQFF.

The V call is TRBV7-8, the J call TRBJ2-7; 11 nucleotides agree with TRBD2. J gave up 8 bases and V 1 base, and 7 bases lay outside the gene matches. The CDR3 has 15 residues. Germline CDR1 and CDR2: SGHVS and FQNEAQ. The chain's CDR3 is CASSLDSGRALKQYF. CDR3 coding DNA: TGTGCCAGCAGCTTAGATAGCGGGAGGGCCTTAAAGCAGTACTTC.

This clonotype was seen more than once but under ten times. The chain is built from TRBV18 and TRBJ2-5, with D tentatively TRBD1 (5 bases). The CDR3 covers 13 residues. The germline V gene encodes CDR1 KGHSH and CDR2 LQKENI. The germline V and J ends were trimmed by 6 bases and 3 bases, with 11 bases remaining between them. The CDR3 reads CASSLLREETQYF. The CDR3, as DNA: TGTGCCAGCTCCCTGCTCAGGGAAGAGACCCAGTACTTC.

This clonotype was detected only a few times. The chain employs TRBV6-1 and TRBJ1-1; D unclear. The CDR3 consists of 13 residues. Trimming cost V 1 base and J 3 bases, with 6 bases left between them. Looked up from germline, CDR1 is MNHNS and CDR2 is SASEGT. In DNA form, the CDR3 reads TGTGCCAGCAGTGAAGGGGTTTACACTGAAGCTTTCTTT. This translates into CASSEGVYTEAFF.

The chain carries TRBV19 and TRBJ1-2; maybe TRBD1 (5 bases). Trimming shortened V by 7 bases and J by 6 bases, and 9 bases separated the two germline ends. The CDR3 consists of 11 residues. Looked up from germline, CDR1 is LNHDA and CDR2 is SQIVND (reference sequence). CDR3: CASNPGHGYTF. CDR3 coding DNA: TGTGCCAGTAATCCAGGGCATGGCTACACCTTC.

This clonotype was counted at least ten times. The chain carries TRBV7-8 and TRBJ2-4; 11 bases agree with TRBD1. Germline V gene sequence: CDR1 SGHVS, CDR2 FQNEAQ. The CDR3 has 14 amino acids. The V gene end was trimmed by 3 bases and the J gene end by 7 bases; junction bases not matched to a gene: 2. As DNA, the CDR3 is TGTGCCAGCAGCTTCGGGACAGGGGGGAACATTCAGTACTTC. Its translation: CASSFGTGGNIQYF.

The V call is TRBV19, the J call TRBJ1-1; D is unclear. Trimming shortened V by 3 bases and J by 7 bases, and 9 bases separated the two germline ends. The CDR3 sequence is 12 residues long. CDR1 is LNHDA, CDR2 SQIVND, per germline (reference sequence). CDR3 sequence reads: CASSILDGEAFF. CDR3 DNA sequence: TGTGCCAGTAGTATCTTGGACGGTGAAGCTTTCTTT.

This clonotype was counted between two and nine times. The genes are TRBV7-9 and TRBJ1-2; D might be TRBD1 (5 bases). The V gene's germline CDR1 is SEHNR and CDR2 FQNEAQ (reference sequence). CDR3 length equals 20 residues. The V and J ends lost 5 bases and 9 bases respectively, with 37 bases between them. The CDR3 here is CASSHLTLETNTGTRGSYTF. CDR3 nucleotide sequence: TGTGCCAGCAGCCACCTAACCCTTGAAACAAATACCGGGACCCGGGGAAGCTACACCTTC.

This clonotype was observed a few times. The chain couples TRBV12-3 or TRBV12-4 to TRBJ1-1; D is unresolved. The ends were cut back, 2 bases at V and 3 bases at J, with 19 bases in the middle. The CDR3 covers 17 residues. CDR3 sequence reads: CASSLFSWENGYTEAFF. The CDR3 DNA reads TGTGCCAGCAGTTTATTTAGTTGGGAAAACGGGTACACTGAAGCTTTCTTT.

This clonotype was counted only a few times. The chain uses TRBV5-1 and TRBJ1-2, with D tentatively TRBD1 (5 bases). This CDR3 region has 18 residues. Germline V CDR1 and CDR2: SGHRS, YFSETQ. The V and J ends lost 3 bases and 4 bases respectively, with 25 bases between them. CDR3 in DNA: TGCGCCAGCAGCTCTCACCGGGACGCCGTCAACTCGGGCTATGGCTACACCTTC. Translating gives CASSSHRDAVNSGYGYTF.

V gene TRBV3-1 combines with J gene TRBJ2-1; D unclear. The CDR3 length is 12 residues. Trimming removed 8 bases from V and 6 bases from J, with 11 bases in between. Germline values: CDR1 LGHDT, CDR2 YNNKEL (reference sequence). This CDR3 reads CASCGHTNEQFF. The CDR3 nucleotides read TGTGCCAGCTGCGGTCACACCAATGAGCAGTTCTTC.

In this sample, this clonotype turned up many times. CDR3 nucleotides: TGCGCCAGCAGCTTGGACAGGGTCACTGAAGCTTTCTTT. Amino acid sequence: CASSLDRVTEAFF. The V gene is TRBV5-1, the J gene TRBJ1-1, with D tentatively TRBD1 (6 bases). This CDR3 spans 13 amino acids. Trimming removed 0 bases at V and 4 bases at J, with 7 bases between. Germline values: CDR1 SGHRS, CDR2 YFSETQ.

This clonotype was seen more than once but under ten times. The chain has TRBV3-1 and TRBJ2-7, with 7 bases aligning to TRBD1. J was trimmed by 3 bases and V by 4 bases; bases with no gene match: 6. The CDR3 extends over 14 amino acids. CDR1 is LGHDT, CDR2 YNNKEL, per germline (reference sequence). The CDR3 loop is CASSPLQGVYEQYF. CDR3 DNA sequence: TGTGCCAGCAGCCCTCTCCAGGGGGTCTACGAGCAGTACTTC.

This clonotype occurred a few times. This chain uses TRBV14 with TRBJ2-2; 8 bases fit TRBD1. Trimming at V came to 6 bases and at J to 0 bases, leaving 3 bases not matched to a gene. Germline V gene sequence: CDR1 SGHDN, CDR2 FVKESK. The CDR3 length is 15 residues. The CDR3 region has the DNA TGTGCCAGCAGGTCGGGACAGGCGAACACCGGGGAGCTGTTTTTT. The encoded protein is CASRSGQANTGELFF.

The table lists this clonotype with a few counts. The V and J genes are TRBV4-3 and TRBJ1-2, with 9 bases aligning to TRBD1. Germline assignment: CDR1 LGHNA and CDR2 YSLEER. The CDR3 contains 18 residues. The V segment lost 0 bases and the J segment 1 base; nucleotides outside the gene matches: 9. CDR3 sequence reads: CASSQDGIGQGFNYGYTF. The CDR3 nucleotides read TGCGCCAGCAGCCAAGATGGTATCGGACAGGGGTTTAACTATGGCTACACCTTC.

The chain links TRBV12-3 or TRBV12-4 to TRBJ2-3; TRBD2 matches at 7 bases. This CDR3 contains 13 residues. The junction had 2 bases not matched to a gene; V was cut back by 7 bases and J by 1 base. The CDR3 DNA sequence: TGTGCCAGCAAACGGGAGGGCACAGATACGCAGTATTTT. Amino acid sequence: CASKREGTDTQYF.

This clonotype was detected a few times. This rearrangement joins TRBV30 to TRBJ2-2; 7 bases match TRBD1. The V segment lost 1 base and the J segment 6 bases; nucleotides outside the gene matches: 5. Germline lookup yields CDR1 GTSNPN and CDR2 SVGIG (reference sequence). The CDR3 has 14 amino acids. This CDR3 is CAWSADRAAGELFF. In DNA, the CDR3 is TGTGCCTGGAGTGCCGACAGGGCGGCCGGGGAGCTGTTTTTT.

This clonotype was detected only a few times. The chain uses TRBV29-1 and TRBJ2-1; perhaps TRBD1 as D (5 bases). Germline-derived CDR1 and CDR2 are SQVTM and ANQGSEA. This CDR3 region has 14 residues. Trimming removed 6 bases at V and 4 bases at J, with 16 bases between. The chain's CDR3 is CSVLDSRQYNEQFF. CDR3 in DNA: TGCAGCGTGCTAGACAGCAGACAGTACAATGAGCAGTTCTTC.

The chain links TRBV4-1 to TRBJ2-2, with D tentatively TRBD2 (6 bases). The CDR3 runs 18 residues. Germline assignment: CDR1 MGHRA and CDR2 YSYEKL. Trimming stripped 4 bases from V and 2 bases from J, with 20 bases between. CDR3 in amino acids: CASSRSRPGLYNTGELFF. DNA for the CDR3: TGCGCCAGCAGCCGGAGCAGGCCGGGACTTTACAACACCGGGGAGCTGTTTTTT.

V and J are TRBV7-8 and TRBJ1-5, with 8 bases fitting TRBD1. V was pared by 5 bases and J by 0 bases, with 6 bases of the junction left unmatched. There are 16 residues in the CDR3. Germline lookup yields CDR1 SGHVS and CDR2 FQNEAQ. CDR3 sequence reads: CASSVGTGTSNQPQHF. The CDR3 nucleotides are TGTGCCAGCAGCGTAGGGACAGGCACTAGCAATCAGCCCCAGCATTTT.

A few counts support this clonotype. V gene TRBV12-3 or TRBV12-4 combines with J gene TRBJ1-2, with a possible D match to TRBD1 (6 bases). This CDR3 has 16 amino acids. V lost 6 bases and J 3 bases, leaving 20 bases between the germline ends. CDR3 bases: TGTGCCAGCAGCCTAGCCAACAGGGAGATCGACTATGGCTACACCTTC. Its translation is CASSLANREIDYGYTF.